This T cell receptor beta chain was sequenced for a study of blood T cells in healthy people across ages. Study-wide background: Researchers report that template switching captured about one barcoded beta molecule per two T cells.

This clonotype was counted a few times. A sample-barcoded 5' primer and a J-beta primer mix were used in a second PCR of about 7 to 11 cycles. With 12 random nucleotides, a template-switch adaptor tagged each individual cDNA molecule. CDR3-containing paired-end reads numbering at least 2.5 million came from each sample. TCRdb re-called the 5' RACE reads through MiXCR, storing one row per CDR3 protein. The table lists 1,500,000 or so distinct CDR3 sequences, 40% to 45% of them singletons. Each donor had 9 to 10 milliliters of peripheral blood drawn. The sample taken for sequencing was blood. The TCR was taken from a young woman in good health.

The DNA of the CDR3 is TGCAGTGCTTCCGCCCGTGGACGGTCCTACGAGCAGTACTTC. Translating gives CSASARGRSYEQYF. V and J are TRBV20-1 and TRBJ2-7; D is unresolved. Trimming shortened V by 5 bases and J by 1 base, and 15 bases separated the two germline ends. The CDR3 runs 14 residues. Germline V gene data show CDR1 as DFQATT and CDR2 as SNEGSKA (reference sequence).